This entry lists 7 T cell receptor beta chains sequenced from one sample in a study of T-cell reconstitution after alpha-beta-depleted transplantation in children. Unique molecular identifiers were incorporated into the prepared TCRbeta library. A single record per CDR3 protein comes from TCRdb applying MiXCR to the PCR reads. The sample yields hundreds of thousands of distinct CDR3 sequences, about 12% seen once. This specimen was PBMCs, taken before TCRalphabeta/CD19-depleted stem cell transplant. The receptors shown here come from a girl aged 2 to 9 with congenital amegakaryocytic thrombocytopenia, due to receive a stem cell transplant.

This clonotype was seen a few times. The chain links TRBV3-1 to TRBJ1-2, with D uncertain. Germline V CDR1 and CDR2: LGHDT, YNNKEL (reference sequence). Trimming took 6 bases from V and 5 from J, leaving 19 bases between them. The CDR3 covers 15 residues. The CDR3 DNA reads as TGTGCCAGCAGACAGAACATTCGCGGCGTGTATGGCTACACCTTC. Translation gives CASRQNIRGVYGYTF.

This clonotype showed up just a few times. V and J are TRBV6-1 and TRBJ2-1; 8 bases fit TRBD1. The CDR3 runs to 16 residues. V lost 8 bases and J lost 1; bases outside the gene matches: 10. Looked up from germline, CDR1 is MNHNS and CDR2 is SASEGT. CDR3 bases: TGTGCCAGCGGCCTACGTGGACAGGGATCCTACAATGAGCAGTTCTTC. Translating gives CASGLRGQGSYNEQFF.

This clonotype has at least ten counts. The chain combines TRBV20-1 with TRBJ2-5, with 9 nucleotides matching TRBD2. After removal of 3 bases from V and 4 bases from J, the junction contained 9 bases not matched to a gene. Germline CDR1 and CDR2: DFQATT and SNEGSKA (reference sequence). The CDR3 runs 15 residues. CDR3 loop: CSARLGTAGGETQYF. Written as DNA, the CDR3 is TGCAGTGCTAGGTTAGGAACAGCGGGAGGAGAGACCCAGTACTTC.

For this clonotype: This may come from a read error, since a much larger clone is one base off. Here the CDR3 reads CASSKALRSYNSPLHF. CDR3 DNA sequence: TGTGCCAGCAGTAAAGCGCTTCGGTCCTATAATTCACCCCTCCACTTT. The chain joins TRBV6-1 to TRBJ1-6, with D uncertain. This CDR3 region has 16 residues. Germline V gene sequence: CDR1 MNHNS, CDR2 SASEGT.

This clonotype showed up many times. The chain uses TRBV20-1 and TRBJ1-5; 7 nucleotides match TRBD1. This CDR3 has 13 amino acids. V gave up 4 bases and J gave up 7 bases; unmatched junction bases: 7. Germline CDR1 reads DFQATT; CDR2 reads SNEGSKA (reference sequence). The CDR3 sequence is CSAKTGDYQPQHF. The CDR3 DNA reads TGCAGTGCTAAAACAGGGGATTACCAGCCCCAGCATTTT.

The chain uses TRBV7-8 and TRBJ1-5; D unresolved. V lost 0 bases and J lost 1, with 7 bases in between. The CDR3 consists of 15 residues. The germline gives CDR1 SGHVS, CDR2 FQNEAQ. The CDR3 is CASSLAVLSNQPQHF. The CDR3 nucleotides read TGTGCCAGCAGCTTAGCGGTTCTAAGCAATCAGCCCCAGCATTTT.

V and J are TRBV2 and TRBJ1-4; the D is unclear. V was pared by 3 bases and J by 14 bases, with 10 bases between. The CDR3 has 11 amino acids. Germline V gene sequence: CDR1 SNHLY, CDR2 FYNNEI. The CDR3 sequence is CASSDSVRLFF. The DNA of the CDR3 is TGTGCCAGCAGTGACTCTGTCAGGCTGTTTTTT.